This T cell receptor beta chain stems from a study of cytomegalovirus exposure and HLA in healthy donors. Primers for the PCR totalled 60 Vbeta and 13 Jbeta. Assay: immunoSEQ multiplex PCR; the TCRdb copy retains only in-frame clones and omits some. The table lists under 200,000 clones, around 83% of them singletons. The CDR3 spans 17 residues. In germline, CDR1 is LNHNV, CDR2 YYDKDF (reference sequence). V was cut by 5 bases and J by 1 base, with 19 bases left in between. The clonotype was recovered from a man aged 25-45 years in good health and CMV-seropositive. The source material was PBMCs. The chain carries TRBV15 and TRBJ2-3; tentatively, D is TRBD1 (6 bases). The CDR3 nucleotides read TGTGCCACCAGCCCCCGTAGAGTGCCAGGGGGCACAGATACGCAGTATTTT. Encoded protein: CATSPRRVPGGTDTQYF.